The table lists the clone carrying this T cell receptor beta chain with many counts. The antigen remains undetermined. This record comes from a study of read filtering for tumor transcriptome and immune sequencing. Molecular barcoded adaptors covering alpha/delta and beta/gamma chains were used on roughly 400 ng RNA. TCRdb recomputed calls from the reads with MiXCR, one row per CDR3 protein. The sample holds 90,000 or so distinct CDR3 sequences, about 22% seen once. This CDR3 has 14 amino acids. Germline V lookup: CDR1 SGHKS, CDR2 YYEKEE (reference sequence). With 4 bases clipped from V and 2 bases from J, the junction kept 2 bases outside the gene matches. Study-wide results and caveats: Dropping single-read clonotypes raised IR-seq and RNA-seq shared-clonotype correlation. This fraction held mixed bone marrow immune cells after CD138-negative sorting.

The sequenced material came from a population of CD138-negative cells sorted from bone marrow. This TCR was recovered from a donor over 35 with multiple myeloma. This chain links TRBV5-5 with TRBJ2-7; 11 bases are a match to TRBD1. This CDR3 reads CASSPGQGAYEQYF. As DNA, the CDR3 is TGTGCCAGCAGCCCGGGACAGGGGGCCTACGAGCAGTACTTC.